This TCR beta chain was sequenced during a study of blood T cells in healthy people across ages. The sample holds a few counts of this clonotype. V lost 5 bases and J lost 8, with 7 bases in between. This CDR3 spans 11 amino acids. Per germline, CDR1 MNHEY and CDR2 SVGEGT. Through a sample-barcoded 5' primer and a J-beta primer mix, a second PCR was run for roughly 7 to 12 cycles. TCRdb recomputed calls from the 5' RACE reads with MiXCR, one row per CDR3 protein. The repertoire has 980,000 or so distinct CDR3 sequences, 40% to 60% of them found once; the top ten carry roughly 13%. The V call is TRBV6-2 or TRBV6-3, the J call TRBJ2-1; TRBD2 might be the D (5 bases). This receptor was taken from a man younger than 40 in good health. Sequenced input: blood. This CDR3 is CASSGGDEQFF. The CDR3 coding sequence is TGTGCCAGCAGTGGAGGCGATGAGCAGTTCTTC.